The rows below give T cell receptor beta chains drawn from one sample of a study of cytomegalovirus exposure and HLA in healthy donors. TCRdb's copy holds only in-frame clones and misses some; the assay was immunoSEQ multiplex PCR. The sample includes under 130,000 clones, around 79% of them seen just once. Material for sequencing was PBMCs. The receptor source for this set is a woman aged 40 to 49 in good health and CMV-seronegative. CDR3s include the opening cysteine and the closing phenylalanine or tryptophan. D genes are given only for firm matches. Part of the rows lack a size; the others show once, few, many or a class for expanded clones.

>TRBJ2-7|TRBV28|NA|NA
CASRSQFYEQYF
TGTGCCAGCAGATCACAGTTCTACGAGCAGTACTTC
>TRBJ2-5|TRBV19|TRBD2|NA
CASSPAGTSRSQYF
TGTGCCAGTAGTCCGGCCGGGACTAGTCGGAGCCAGTACTTC
>TRBJ2-1|TRBV6-4|TRBD2|NA
CASSDLAGVTEQFF
TGTGCCAGCAGTGACCTAGCGGGAGTTACTGAGCAGTTCTTC
>TRBJ2-7|TRBV5-1|NA|few
CASSRSWGGYEQYF
TGCGCCAGCAGCCGCTCGTGGGGCGGCTACGAGCAGTACTTC
>TRBJ2-5|TRBV5-8|TRBD1|NA
CASSLAGTGGTQYF
TGTGCCAGCAGCTTGGCCGGGACAGGTGGGACCCAGTACTTC
>TRBJ1-1|TRBV7-9|NA|NA
CASSPGGRSLDTEAFF
TGTGCCAGCAGCCCCGGCGGTCGAAGTCTGGACACTGAAGCTTTCTTT
>TRBJ1-1|TRBV6-5|NA|NA
CASSSTLPGTEAFF
TGTGCCAGCAGTTCCACCCTTCCCGGGACTGAAGCTTTCTTT
>TRBJ2-1|TRBV7-9|TRBD2|NA
CASIPVGGSDEQFF
TGTGCCAGCATTCCTGTCGGGGGGAGCGATGAGCAGTTCTTC
>TRBJ1-1|TRBV28|NA|NA
CASNLGGGSTEAFF
TGTGCCAGCAATCTCGGGGGGGGATCCACTGAAGCTTTCTTT
>TRBJ1-2|TRBV7-9|NA|NA
CSSSLAEAAAGYGYTF
TGTTCCAGCAGCTTAGCAGAGGCAGCGGCGGGCTATGGCTACACCTTC
>TRBJ1-1|TRBV4-2|TRBD1|NA
CASSQTGTGGTEAFF
TGTGCCAGCAGCCAAACCGGGACAGGGGGCACTGAAGCTTTCTTT
>TRBJ1-4|TRBV7-8|NA|medium-sized
CASSLDGTANEKLFF
TGTGCCAGCAGCTTAGACGGGACTGCGAATGAAAAACTGTTTTTT
>TRBJ2-1|TRBV6-6|TRBD2|NA
CASTRLAGGPNEQFF
TGTGCCAGCACCCGACTAGCGGGGGGGCCGAATGAGCAGTTCTTC
>TRBJ1-4|TRBV5-1|NA|NA
CASSLGAAATNEKLFF
TGCGCCAGCAGCTTAGGGGCGGCTGCAACTAATGAAAAACTGTTTTTT
>TRBJ2-7|TRBV5-4|TRBD1|many
CASSLDRGPLYEQYF
TGTGCCAGCAGCTTGGACAGGGGCCCGCTCTACGAGCAGTACTTC
>TRBJ1-2|TRBV7-9|NA|NA
CSSSLSMGAYTF
TGTTCCAGCAGCTTATCTATGGGAGCCTACACCTTC
>TRBJ1-6|TRBV4-3|NA|NA
CASSQAPYEGASSPLHF
TGCGCCAGCAGCCAAGCGCCTTATGAGGGAGCGAGTTCACCCCTCCACTTT
>TRBJ2-1|TRBV27|TRBD2|NA
CASSKLAGRSYNEQFF
TGTGCCAGCAGTAAACTAGCGGGGCGCTCCTACAATGAGCAGTTCTTC
>TRBJ2-2|TRBV27|TRBD1|NA
CASRMGQGATGELFF
TGTGCCAGCCGCATGGGACAGGGGGCCACCGGGGAGCTGTTTTTT
>TRBJ2-7|TRBV28|TRBD1|NA
CASGAAGTGSYEQYF
TGTGCCAGCGGTGCCGCCGGGACAGGGAGCTACGAGCAGTACTTC
>TRBJ2-7|TRBV7-9|TRBD2|once
CASNFPREDSYEQYF
TGTGCCAGCAACTTCCCGCGGGAGGACTCCTACGAGCAGTACTTC
>TRBJ2-1|TRBV7-2|NA|NA
CASSNLPELKIYNEQFF
TGTGCCAGCAGCAACCTCCCCGAGCTTAAGATCTACAATGAGCAGTTCTTC
>TRBJ1-4|TRBV10-2|TRBD1|NA
CASSEPDRATNEKLFF
TGCGCCAGCAGTGAACCCGACAGGGCAACTAATGAAAAACTGTTTTTT
>TRBJ2-1|TRBV19|NA|NA
CASTSAPGSEQFF
TGTGCCAGTACAAGCGCCCCCGGGAGTGAGCAGTTCTTC
>TRBJ2-1|TRBV6-4|NA|NA
CASSALVGSEQFF
TGTGCCAGCAGTGCCCTAGTTGGGAGTGAGCAGTTCTTC
>TRBJ1-4|TRBV29-1|NA|NA
CSVDGGTNEKLFF
TGCAGCGTTGACGGGGGAACTAATGAAAAACTGTTTTTT
>TRBJ2-2|TRBV7-2|NA|NA
CVSSLLAGFNTGELFF
TGTGTCAGCAGCCTTTTAGCCGGGTTTAACACCGGGGAGCTGTTTTTT
>TRBJ2-7|TRBV7-6|TRBD2|NA
CASSPTRRGGAFRQYF
TGTGCCAGCAGCCCCACGCGCCGCGGGGGGGCCTTCAGGCAGTACTTC
>TRBJ1-5|TRBV6-1|NA|NA
CASSADGAFGGWNQPQHF
TGTGCCAGCAGTGCCGACGGAGCATTCGGGGGGTGGAATCAGCCCCAGCATTTT
>TRBJ1-1|TRBV30|NA|NA
CAWRREIGDTEAFF
TGTGCCTGGAGGCGGGAGATTGGGGACACTGAAGCTTTCTTT
>TRBJ2-5|TRBV30|NA|NA
CAWSHAGGKGQETQYF
TGTGCCTGGAGTCACGCCGGCGGGAAGGGGCAAGAGACCCAGTACTTC
>TRBJ1-6|TRBV11-2|NA|NA
CASSFGVNSPLHF
TGTGCCAGCAGCTTCGGGGTTAATTCACCCCTCCACTTT
>TRBJ1-2|TRBV7-8|NA|NA
CASSLATSLPLYGYTF
TGTGCCAGCAGCCTAGCCACTTCTCTTCCACTCTATGGCTACACCTTC
>TRBJ1-4|TRBV5-1|NA|NA
CASSHDSSNEKLFF
TGCGCCAGCAGCCACGACAGCTCTAATGAAAAACTGTTTTTT
>TRBJ2-3|TRBV28|TRBD2|NA
CASSPSSGGTDTQYF
TGTGCCAGCAGTCCGTCTAGCGGGGGCACAGATACGCAGTATTTT
>TRBJ1-4|TRBV27|TRBD1|few
CASSPGGTGEKLFF
TGTGCCAGCAGTCCAGGAGGGACAGGTGAAAAACTGTTTTTT
>TRBJ2-4|TRBV14|TRBD2|few
CASSRESGLADLAKNIQYF
TGTGCCAGCAGCCGAGAATCGGGACTAGCGGATCTAGCCAAAAACATTCAGTACTTC
>TRBJ1-6|TRBV6-1|NA|NA
CASSEDHRASSNSPLHF
TGTGCCAGCAGTGAAGATCACAGAGCATCATCTAATTCACCCCTCCACTTT